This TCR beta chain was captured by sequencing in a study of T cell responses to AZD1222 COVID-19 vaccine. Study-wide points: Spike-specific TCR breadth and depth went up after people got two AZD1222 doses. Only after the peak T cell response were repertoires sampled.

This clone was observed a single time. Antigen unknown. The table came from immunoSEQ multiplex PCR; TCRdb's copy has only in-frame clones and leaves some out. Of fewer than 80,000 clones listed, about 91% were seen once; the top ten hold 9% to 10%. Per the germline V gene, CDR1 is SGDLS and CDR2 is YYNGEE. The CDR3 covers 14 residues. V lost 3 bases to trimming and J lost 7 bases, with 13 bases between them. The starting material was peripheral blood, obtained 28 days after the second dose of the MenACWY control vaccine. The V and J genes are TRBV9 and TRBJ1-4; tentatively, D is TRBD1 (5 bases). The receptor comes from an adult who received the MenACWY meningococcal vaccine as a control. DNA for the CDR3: TGTGCCAGCAGCGCGACAGCTTTGGGTGAAAAACTGTTTTTT. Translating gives CASSATALGEKLFF.